Following are 15 T cell receptor beta chains from one sample sequenced in a study of blood T cell repertoires in COVID-19. TCRdb keeps only in-frame clones here, not all; method: immunoSEQ multiplex PCR. Among about 270,000 clones listed, around 85% were seen once. Material: peripheral blood. These receptors came from a woman aged 45-65 years with active or convalescent COVID-19.

J is TRBJ2-1 and V is TRBV18, with 8 bases fitting TRBD1. CDR3 length: 16 residues. V was pared by 5 bases and J by 9 bases, with 15 bases of the junction left unmatched. In germline, CDR1 is KGHSH, CDR2 LQKENI. Here the CDR3 reads CASSLPGQAGLGEQFF. CDR3 coding DNA: TGTGCCAGCTCATTACCGGGACAGGCAGGATTAGGTGAGCAGTTCTTC.

The gene calls are TRBV2 and TRBJ2-7, with D possibly matching TRBD2 (5 bases). This CDR3 spans 15 amino acids. Germline CDR1 is SNHLY and CDR2 is FYNNEI. V dropped 3 bases and J dropped 5 bases, with 17 bases sitting between them. CDR3 region: CASSERAVTPHEQYF. The CDR3 DNA is TGTGCCAGCAGTGAGAGGGCAGTCACCCCCCACGAGCAGTACTTC.

CDR3 sequence: CAILRGGGGEKLFF. As DNA, the CDR3 is TGTGCCATCCTCCGGGGGGGAGGTGGTGAAAAACTGTTTTTT. V is TRBV10-3 and J is TRBJ1-4; perhaps TRBD1 as D (5 bases). The CDR3 is 14 amino acids. From germline, CDR1 is ENHRY and CDR2 SYGVKD. Trimming pared 8 bases from V and 7 bases from J, leaving 17 bases between.

The chain recombines TRBV5-4 with TRBJ2-1, with D tentatively TRBD1 (5 bases). The germline CDR1 and CDR2 sequences are SGHNT and YYREEE (reference sequence). The CDR3 runs 15 residues. Trimming shortened V by 7 bases and J by 5 bases, and 19 bases separated the two germline ends. The CDR3 DNA reads as TGTGCCAGCGTTAGGGGTCCGACCGATAACAATGAGCAGTTCTTC. Translation gives CASVRGPTDNNEQFF.

The chain has TRBV9 and TRBJ2-1; tentatively, D is TRBD2 (6 bases). V lost 0 bases to trimming and J lost 0 bases, with 7 bases between them. CDR1 is SGDLS and CDR2 is YYNGEE in the germline V gene. CDR3 length equals 15 residues. DNA of the CDR3: TGTGCCAGCAGCGTAGGCGGGGCCTCCTACAATGAGCAGTTCTTC. Encoded protein: CASSVGGASYNEQFF.

This rearrangement joins TRBV30 to TRBJ2-3, with D perhaps matching TRBD2 (6 bases). The CDR3 length is 15 residues. V was pared by 5 bases and J by 1 base, with 16 bases between. The germline CDR1 and CDR2 sequences are GTSNPN and SVGIG (reference sequence). The CDR3 here is CAWGAEAGRTDTQYF. The CDR3, as DNA: TGTGCCTGGGGTGCTGAAGCGGGCCGCACAGATACGCAGTATTTT.

The CDR3 here is CASRATSGARGEKLFF. CDR3 bases: TGTGCCAGCAGGGCCACCTCAGGGGCGAGAGGTGAAAAACTGTTTTTT. The chain couples TRBV2 to TRBJ1-4, with D possibly matching TRBD1 (6 bases). Germline-derived CDR1 and CDR2 are SNHLY and FYNNEI. V lost 6 bases, J lost 7 bases, and 21 bases lay in between. The CDR3 has 16 amino acids. Variable domain in full (rest from reference TRBV2 and TRBJ1-4): EPEVTQTPSHQVTQMGQEVILRCVPISNHLYFYWYRQILGQKVEFLVSFYNNEISEKSEIFDDQFSVERPDGSNFTLKIRSTKLEDSAMYFCASRATSGARGEKLFFGSGTQLSVL.

This clone is a singleton in its sample. The genes are TRBV5-1 and TRBJ2-7; 9 nucleotides agree with TRBD2. Per germline, CDR1 SGHRS and CDR2 YFSETQ. V gave up 3 bases and J gave up 2 bases; unmatched junction bases: 6. The length of the CDR3 is 15 residues. The DNA of the CDR3 is TGCGCCAGCAGCTGGGGGACTAGCAGGGCCTACGAGCAGTACTTC. Amino acids: CASSWGTSRAYEQYF.

The V gene is TRBV5-1, the J gene TRBJ2-2, with D possibly TRBD1 on 6 matching bases. Trimming took 2 bases from V and 1 from J, leaving 15 bases between them. Germline V lookup: CDR1 SGHRS, CDR2 YFSETQ. The CDR3 is made up of 17 amino acids. This CDR3 is CASSFDPGTMNTGELFF. CDR3 sequence (DNA): TGCGCCAGCAGCTTTGACCCCGGGACAATGAACACCGGGGAGCTGTTTTTT.

This chain joins TRBV7-6 and TRBJ2-3; 14 bases are shared with TRBD2. Germline V gives CDR1 SGHVS, CDR2 FNYEAQ. The CDR3 totals 16 residues. Trimming at V came to 7 bases and at J to 1 base, leaving 4 bases not matched to a gene. The DNA for the CDR3 is TGTGCCAGCAAGGCGGGACTAGCGGGAGGCACAGATACGCAGTATTTT. Its translation is CASKAGLAGGTDTQYF.

The V call is TRBV3-1 (or the pseudogene TRBV3-2), the J call TRBJ2-4; 11 nucleotides line up with TRBD1. Germline assignment: CDR1 LGHDT and CDR2 YNNKEL (reference sequence). This CDR3 contains 13 residues. V was clipped by 0 bases and J by 13 bases; unmatched bases: 2. CDR3 in DNA: TGTGCCAGCAGCCAAGATTGGGACAGGGGGCAGTACTTC. It translates to CASSQDWDRGQYF.

The genes are TRBV19 and TRBJ2-1; 8 bases are shared with TRBD2. V shed 5 bases, J shed 4 bases, and the junction held 10 bases outside the gene matches. Germline V gives CDR1 LNHDA, CDR2 SQIVND (reference sequence). There are 16 residues in the CDR3. The CDR3 spells CASSPGGAGGYNEQFF. CDR3 in DNA: TGTGCCAGTAGTCCCGGGGGTGCGGGAGGTTACAATGAGCAGTTCTTC. The entire variable domain, with the rest obtained from reference TRBV19 and TRBJ2-1, is as follows: DGGITQSPKYLFRKEGQNVTLSCEQNLNHDAMYWYRQDPGQGLRLIYYSQIVNDFQKGDIAEGYSVSREKKESFPLTVTSAQKNPTAFYLCASSPGGAGGYNEQFFGPGTRLTVL.

This clone has just a few counts. The chain uses TRBV3-1 (or the pseudogene TRBV3-2) and TRBJ2-7, with 7 bases fitting TRBD2. The CDR3 is 14 residues long. CDR1 LGHDT and CDR2 YNNKEL come from the germline V gene (reference sequence). After removal of 4 bases from V and 3 bases from J, the junction contained 6 bases not matched to a gene. CDR3 coding DNA: TGTGCCAGCAGCCCGCTAGCGGCAAGCTACGAGCAGTACTTC. It codes for CASSPLAASYEQYF.

This clone was counted only a few times. The chain is built from TRBV28 and TRBJ2-1, with 13 positions matching TRBD2. CDR1 MDHEN and CDR2 SYDVKM come from the germline V gene. Losses at the gene ends were 3 bases for V and 10 bases for J; bases not matched to a gene: 0. This CDR3 spans 13 amino acids. The chain's CDR3 is CASSLGLAGEQFF. CDR3 DNA: TGTGCCAGCAGTTTGGGACTAGCGGGGGAGCAGTTCTTC.

The rearrangement joins TRBV6-6 to TRBJ1-1; D may be TRBD1 (5 bases). The ends were cut back, 0 bases at V and 5 bases at J, with 10 bases in the middle. CDR1 is MNHNY, CDR2 SVGAGI, per germline (reference sequence). CDR3 length: 14 amino acids. Written as DNA, the CDR3 is TGTGCCAGCAGTTACTCGGCAGGGTTGACTGAAGCTTTCTTT. It specifies CASSYSAGLTEAFF.